The sequence of this T cell receptor beta chain was determined in a study of cytomegalovirus exposure and HLA in healthy donors. Overall study: The approximately 120 validation repertoires used the same platform as the 650 to 750 first-cohort repertoires, a later analysis reported. Study-wide results and limits: In vitro, three CMV-associated chains proved specific for CMV antigens. Reportedly, cytomegalovirus status was diagnosed with high sensitivity and specificity.

Note on this clone: Its target is not known.

Here immunoSEQ multiplex PCR was the method, and the copy in TCRdb shows in-frame clones only, minus some. The sample shows roughly 43,000 clones, approximately 90% of them seen only once. CDR3 length: 14 amino acids. Per germline, CDR1 ENHRY and CDR2 SYGVKD. These donors were members of the roughly 110-subject validation cohort, a group separate from the approximately 640-subject first cohort. Sequences were obtained from PBMCs. This sequence joins TRBV10-3 and TRBJ2-5; a possible D gene is TRBD1 (6 bases). The tail of the sequence fits TRBJ2-7 better, so the J call may be wrong. The clonotype was recovered from a man younger than 35 in good health and CMV-seronegative. CDR3 region: CAISDRTVGTEQYF. The CDR3 DNA sequence: TGTGCCATCAGTGATAGGACAGTAGGGACCGAGCAGTACTTC.